This T cell receptor beta chain was sequenced in a study of blood T cell repertoires in COVID-19. Study as a whole: There were acute and convalescent COVID-19 samples, and they came from the United States, Italy and Spain. From T cells, B-cell-depleted T cells, or PBMCs came the material, which was cDNA or gDNA.

Per the original methods: Reference gene primer amplification gave estimated nucleated cell counts. The table came from immunoSEQ multiplex PCR; TCRdb's copy has only in-frame clones and leaves some out. That table furnishes V, J and clone size, whereas the DNA furnished D and trimming. The sample has more than 130,000 clones; roughly 80% are singletons. Germline loops: CDR1 LGHNA, CDR2 YNFKEQ. The CDR3 covers 17 residues. The V end lost 4 bases, the J end lost 5 bases, and 20 bases lay between the germline ends. This chain connects TRBV4-2 to TRBJ1-4; TRBD1 is a possible D gene (6 bases). Sequencing used peripheral blood. This sequence originates from a woman of 80 years or more in a cohort sampled during active or convalescent COVID-19. CDR3 nucleotide sequence: TGTGCCAGCAGCCGAAGTGGAGGGGGGGGGCAAAATGAAAAACTGTTTTTT. Its protein product is CASSRSGGGGQNEKLFF.